This T cell receptor (beta chain) was captured by sequencing in a study of T cells in Graves' hyperthyroidism and ophthalmopathy. As for the study in general: Peripheral blood was taken when the disease was first diagnosed, before any treatment began.

Trimming removed 3 bases from V and 6 bases from J, with 8 bases in between. Germline V gene sequence: CDR1 SGHTA, CDR2 FQGNSA. The CDR3 is 13 amino acids. Diagnosis relied on clinical symptoms, serum thyroxine and TRAb, thyroid ultrasound and orbital computed tomography. This clonotype was seen more than once but under ten times. Template material for amplifying TCR beta CDR3 regions consisted of RNA transcripts. HTBI primers were employed in a first-round RT-PCR of the TCR CDR3. TCRdb reprocessed the multiplex PCR reads with MiXCR, giving one entry per CDR3 protein. The table has fewer than 450,000 distinct CDR3 sequences, 17% seen once.

The chain is built from TRBV7-2 and TRBJ2-2, with D possibly TRBD2 on 5 matching bases. This clonotype originated in a woman younger than 45 with Graves' hyperthyroidism that later progressed to Graves' ophthalmopathy. The sequenced sample consisted of blood. The CDR3 here is CASSFHGAGELFF. The CDR3 DNA reads TGTGCCAGCAGCTTTCACGGGGCCGGGGAGCTGTTTTTT. Full variable domain (rest looked up from reference TRBV7-2 and TRBJ2-2): GAGVSQSPSNKVTEKGKDVELRCDPISGHTALYWYRQSLGQGLEFLIYFQGNSAPDKSGLPSDRFSAERTGGSVSTLTIQRTQQEDSAVYLCASSFHGAGELFFGEGSRLTVL.